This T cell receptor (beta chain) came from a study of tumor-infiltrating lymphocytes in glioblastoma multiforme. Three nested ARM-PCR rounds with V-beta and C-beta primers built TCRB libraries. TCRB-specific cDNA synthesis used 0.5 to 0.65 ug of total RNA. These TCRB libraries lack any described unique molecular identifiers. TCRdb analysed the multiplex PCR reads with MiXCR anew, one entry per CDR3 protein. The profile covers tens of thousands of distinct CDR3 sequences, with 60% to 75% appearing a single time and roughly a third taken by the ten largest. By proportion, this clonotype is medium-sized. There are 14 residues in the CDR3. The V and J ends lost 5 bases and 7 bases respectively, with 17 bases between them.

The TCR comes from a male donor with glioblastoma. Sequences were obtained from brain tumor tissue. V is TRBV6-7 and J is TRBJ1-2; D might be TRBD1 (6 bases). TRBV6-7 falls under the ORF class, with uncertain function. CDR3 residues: CASSLPQGSPGYTF. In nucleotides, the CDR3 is TGTGCCAGCAGTCTTCCACAGGGATCACCTGGCTACACCTTC.